The 11 T cell receptor beta chains listed next were all sequenced from one sample in a study of ipilimumab plus nivolumab after autologous stem cell transplantation. Some clones are missing from TCRdb's copy, which holds only in-frame ones; the method was immunoSEQ multiplex PCR. The sample lists tens of thousands of clones, approximately 86% occurring once. Sample: PBMCs, taken in a trial of ipilimumab plus nivolumab as post-transplant consolidation. These receptors all stem from a male donor with diffuse large B-cell lymphoma.

The rearrangement uses TRBV2 and TRBJ2-5, with TRBD2 matching 7 bases. This CDR3 has 11 amino acids. The germline CDR1 and CDR2 sequences are SNHLY and FYNNEI. As DNA, the CDR3 is TGTGCGGGGGGGTTGGAAGAGACCCAGTACTTC. This translates into CAGGLEETQYF. Looking up the rest from reference TRBV2 and TRBJ2-5 gives the full variable domain: EPEVTQTPSHQVTQMGQEVILRCVPISNHLYFYWYRQILGQKVEFLVSFYNNEISEKSEIFDDQFSVERPDGSNFTLKIRSTKLEDSAMYFCAGGLEETQYFGPGTRLLVL.

V and J are TRBV15 and TRBJ2-5, with a tentative D call TRBD2 (7 bases). The V gene's germline CDR1 is LNHNV and CDR2 YYDKDF (reference sequence). This CDR3 region has 18 residues. Between the trimmed V and J ends, which lost 2 bases and 5 bases, there was a span of 24 bases. CDR3 sequence (DNA): TGTGCCACCAGCAGATCCACGACAAGGGCGGGGGCGGAGGAGACCCAGTACTTC. The encoded protein is CATSRSTTRAGAEETQYF.

The chain is built from TRBV16 and TRBJ2-3; D remains ambiguous. V was pared by 1 base and J by 1 base, with 9 bases between. CDR3 size: 15 residues. CDR1 is KGHSY, CDR2 FQNENV, per germline. CDR3 bases: TGTGCCAGCAGCCAATACAGCTGGGGCACAGATACGCAGTATTTT. Translation gives CASSQYSWGTDTQYF.

V usage is TRBV5-1 and J usage is TRBJ2-1, with TRBD1 matching 9 bases. CDR1 and CDR2 from the germline V gene are SGHRS and YFSETQ. There are 15 residues in the CDR3. J was trimmed by 7 bases and V by 4 bases; bases with no gene match: 9. CDR3 sequence (DNA): TGCGCCAGCAGCGCGGACAGGGGAATTATGAATGAGCAGTTCTTC. The encoded protein is CASSADRGIMNEQFF.

V and J are TRBV29-1 and TRBJ2-1; 8 bases line up with TRBD2. This CDR3 has 13 amino acids. Looked up from germline, CDR1 is SQVTM and CDR2 is ANQGSEA. Trimming took 7 bases from V and 7 from J; bases not matched to a gene: 9. CDR3 nucleotide sequence: TGCAGCGCCGGGACTAGATCGCGGAATGAGCAGTTCTTC. Translation gives CSAGTRSRNEQFF.

This clone came up a few times. The V gene is TRBV4-2, the J gene TRBJ1-1, with D uncertain. The CDR3 has 12 amino acids. V dropped 4 bases and J dropped 7 bases, with 10 bases sitting between them. Germline-derived CDR1 and CDR2 are LGHNA and YNFKEQ. CDR3 sequence (DNA): TGTGCCAGCAGCCTCCCACAAGGTGAAGCTTTCTTT. Its protein product is CASSLPQGEAFF.

The chain combines TRBV11-2 with TRBJ2-3; TRBD2 agrees at 7 bases. This CDR3 is built from 14 residues. The germline V gene has CDR1 SGHAT and CDR2 FQNNGV. J lost 7 bases, V lost 4 bases, and 8 bases had no gene match. The CDR3 sequence is CASSSYGEGNTQYF. Here the CDR3 DNA reads TGTGCCAGCAGCTCCTACGGGGAGGGGAATACGCAGTATTTT.

The V call is TRBV7-8, the J call TRBJ2-2; maybe TRBD1 (5 bases). Germline V gene sequence: CDR1 SGHVS, CDR2 FQNEAQ. The CDR3 is made up of 16 amino acids. Trimming removed 0 bases at V and 2 bases at J, with 10 bases between. CDR3 bases: TGTGCCAGCAGCTTAGCCGCAGGGTTCAACACCGGGGAGCTGTTTTTT. Amino acids: CASSLAAGFNTGELFF.

V is TRBV4-1 and J is TRBJ1-1; 9 bases line up with TRBD1. CDR3 size: 17 residues. V was clipped by 0 bases and J by 4 bases; unmatched bases: 9. Per the germline V gene, CDR1 is MGHRA and CDR2 is YSYEKL. Here the CDR3 DNA reads TGCGCCAGCAGCCAAGATGGGCCCCGGGACAGGGTCACTGAAGCTTTCTTT. Residues: CASSQDGPRDRVTEAFF.

This clone appeared a few times. The CDR3, as DNA: TGTGCCAGCAGTTCCCTCAGGCGTCTTGGGGAAAAACTGTTTTTT. Translation gives CASSSLRRLGEKLFF. The chain links TRBV11-2 to TRBJ1-4, with D unclear. The CDR3 sequence is 15 residues long. The germline V gene has CDR1 SGHAT and CDR2 FQNNGV. V gave up 6 bases and J gave up 8 bases, with 19 bases separating them.

The gene calls are TRBV9 and TRBJ2-3; no firm D call. CDR1 and CDR2 (germline): SGDLS, YYNGEE. The CDR3 spans 14 residues. V dropped 3 bases and J dropped 4 bases, with 12 bases sitting between them. Here the CDR3 reads CASSGAQLADTQYF. CDR3 coding DNA: TGTGCCAGCAGCGGGGCCCAACTCGCAGATACGCAGTATTTT.